The source of this T cell receptor beta chain is a study of vaccination and CD4 T cells after COVID-19. Looking at the study overall: Four females and six males made up the convalescents, two of whom were Hispanic.

Germline values: CDR1 MNHEY, CDR2 SVGAGI. This CDR3 spans 16 amino acids. Trimming stripped 2 bases from V and 9 bases from J, with 17 bases between. Treatment specified: roughly ten-day PBMC culture with coronavirus spike peptide pools or control peptides (ViraFEST assay). PBMCs were cultured at over 1.5 million per well with approximately 9.4 IU/ml IL-2 and 10 ug/ml peptide pools. When 10 to 11 days of culture had elapsed, CD4+ T cells were isolated by negative selection. Scientists ran DNA taken from cultured CD4+ T cells through the Oncomine TCR Beta short-read assay for sequencing. DNA came from CD4+ T cells after culture. Each CDR3 protein is one row after TCRdb ran MiXCR on the PCR reads. The sample includes around 9,000 distinct CDR3 sequences, around 54% of them seen just once. The sample holds a few counts of this clonotype. The antigen is unknown.

The sequenced sample consisted of CD4+ T cells from blood, cultured in vitro. V is TRBV6-5 and J is TRBJ1-6; D gene unclear. The sequence was obtained from a human donor who had recovered from COVID-19. CDR3 sequence (DNA): TGTGCCAGCAGTTACGTTTCCGGGAATTACGTTTCACCCCTCCACTTT. Encoded protein: CASSYVSGNYVSPLHF.